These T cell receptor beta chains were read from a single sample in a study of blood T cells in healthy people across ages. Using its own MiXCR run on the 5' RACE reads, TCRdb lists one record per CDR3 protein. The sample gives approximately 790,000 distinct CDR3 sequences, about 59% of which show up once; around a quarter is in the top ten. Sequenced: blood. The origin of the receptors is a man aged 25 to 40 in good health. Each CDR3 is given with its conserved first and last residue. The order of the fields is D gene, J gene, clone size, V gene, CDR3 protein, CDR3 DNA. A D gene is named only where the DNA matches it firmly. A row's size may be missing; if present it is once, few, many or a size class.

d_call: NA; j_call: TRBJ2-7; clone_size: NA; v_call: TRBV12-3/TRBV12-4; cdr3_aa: CASTPGPRGEQYF; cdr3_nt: TGTGCCAGCACCCCGGGCCCCCGCGGCGAGCAGTACTTC
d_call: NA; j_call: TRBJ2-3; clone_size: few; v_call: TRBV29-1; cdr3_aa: CSVEEGTDTQYF; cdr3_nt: TGCAGCGTGGAAGAAGGCACAGATACGCAGTATTTT
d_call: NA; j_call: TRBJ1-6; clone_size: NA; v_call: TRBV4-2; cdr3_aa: CASSLTVNSPLHF; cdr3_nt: TGTGCCAGCAGCCTGACAGTTAATTCACCCCTCCACTTT
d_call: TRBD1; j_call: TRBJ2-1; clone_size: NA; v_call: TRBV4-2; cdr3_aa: CASSTALGQGFGNEQFF; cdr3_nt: TGTGCCAGCAGCACGGCACTTGGACAGGGTTTCGGCAATGAGCAGTTCTTC
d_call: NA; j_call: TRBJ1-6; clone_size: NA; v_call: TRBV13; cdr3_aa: CASSLHLDYNSPLHF; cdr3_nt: TGTGCCAGCAGCCTTCATTTAGACTATAATTCACCCCTCCACTTT
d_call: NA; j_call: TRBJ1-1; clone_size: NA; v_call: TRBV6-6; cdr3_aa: CASSLDSPEAFF; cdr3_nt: TGTGCCAGCAGTCTGGACAGTCCTGAAGCTTTCTTT
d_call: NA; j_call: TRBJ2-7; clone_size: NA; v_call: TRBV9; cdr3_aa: CASSTSATYEQYF; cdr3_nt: TGTGCCAGCAGCACCAGCGCGACCTACGAGCAGTACTTC
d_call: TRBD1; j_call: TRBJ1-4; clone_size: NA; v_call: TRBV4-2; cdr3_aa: CASSLAGTGDLEKLFF; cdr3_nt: TGTGCCAGCAGCCTCGCCGGGACAGGGGATCTTGAAAAACTGTTTTTT
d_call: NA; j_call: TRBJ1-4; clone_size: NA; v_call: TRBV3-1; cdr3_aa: CASSQVWRSNEKLFF; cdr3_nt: TGTGCCAGCAGCCAAGTTTGGAGGAGTAATGAAAAACTGTTTTTT
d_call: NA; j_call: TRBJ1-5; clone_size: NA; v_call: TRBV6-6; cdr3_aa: CASSGSTSNQPQHF; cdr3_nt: TGTGCCAGCTCGGGATCTACTAGCAATCAGCCCCAGCATTTT
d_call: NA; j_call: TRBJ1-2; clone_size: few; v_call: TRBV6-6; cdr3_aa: CASSPYYGYTF; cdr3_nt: TGTGCCAGCAGTCCATACTATGGCTACACCTTC
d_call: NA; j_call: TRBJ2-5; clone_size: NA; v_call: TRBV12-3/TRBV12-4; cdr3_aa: CASSSTAGIQETQYF; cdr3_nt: TGTGCCAGCAGCTCTACGGCAGGGATCCAAGAGACCCAGTACTTC
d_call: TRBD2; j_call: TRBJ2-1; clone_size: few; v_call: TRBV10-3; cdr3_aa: CAISEISGGWNEQFF; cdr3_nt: TGTGCCATCAGTGAAATAAGCGGGGGGTGGAATGAGCAGTTCTTC
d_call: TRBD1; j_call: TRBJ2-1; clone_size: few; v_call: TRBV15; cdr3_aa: CATSFPGQGYNEQFF; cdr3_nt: TGTGCCACCAGCTTTCCGGGACAGGGCTACAATGAGCAGTTCTTC
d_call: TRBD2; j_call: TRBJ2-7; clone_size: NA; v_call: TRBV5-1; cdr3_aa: CASSSLAGTSYNEQYF; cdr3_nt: TGCGCCAGCAGCTCCTTAGCGGGGACTTCCTACAATGAGCAGTACTTC
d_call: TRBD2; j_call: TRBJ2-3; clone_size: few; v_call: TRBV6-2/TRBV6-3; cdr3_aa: CASSDGLAGDTDTQYF; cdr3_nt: TGTGCCAGCAGTGACGGACTAGCGGGCGACACAGATACGCAGTATTTT
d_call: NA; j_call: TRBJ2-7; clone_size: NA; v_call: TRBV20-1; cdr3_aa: CSARGGIFSSYEQYF; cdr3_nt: TGCAGTGCCCGGGGCGGAATCTTCAGCTCCTACGAGCAGTACTTC
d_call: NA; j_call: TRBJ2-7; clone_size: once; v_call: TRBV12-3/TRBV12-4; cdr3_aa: CASSSDSLLEQYF; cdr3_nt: TGTGCCAGCAGTTCGGACTCGCTCCTCGAGCAGTACTTC
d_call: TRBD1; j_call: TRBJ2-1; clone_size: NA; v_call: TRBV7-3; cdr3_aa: CASSLTGQGYNEQFF; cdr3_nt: TGTGCCAGCAGCTTAACGGGACAGGGCTACAATGAGCAGTTCTTC
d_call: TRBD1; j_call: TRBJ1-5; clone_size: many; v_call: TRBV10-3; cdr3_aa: CAISATGGGQPQHF; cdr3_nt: TGTGCCATCAGTGCCACAGGGGGCGGTCAGCCCCAGCATTTT
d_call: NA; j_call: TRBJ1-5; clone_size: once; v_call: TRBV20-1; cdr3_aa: CSAMYGDQPQHF; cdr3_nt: TGCAGTGCTATGTACGGCGATCAGCCCCAGCATTTT
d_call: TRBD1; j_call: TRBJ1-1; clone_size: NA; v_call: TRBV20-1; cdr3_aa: CSAPDRGRTEAFF; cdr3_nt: TGCAGTGCACCCGACAGGGGGCGAACTGAAGCTTTCTTT
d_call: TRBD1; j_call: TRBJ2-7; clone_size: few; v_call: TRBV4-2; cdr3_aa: CASSPPGQGPYEQYF; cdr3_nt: TGTGCCAGCAGTCCTCCGGGACAGGGGCCCTACGAGCAGTACTTC
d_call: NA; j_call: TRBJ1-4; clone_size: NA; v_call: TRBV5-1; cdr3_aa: CASSLGQRTNEELFF; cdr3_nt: TGCGCCAGCAGCTTGGGACAACGTACTAATGAAGAACTGTTTTTT
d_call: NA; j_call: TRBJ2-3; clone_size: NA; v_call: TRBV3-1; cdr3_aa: CASSPSWRGGTDTQYF; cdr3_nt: TGTGCCAGCAGCCCGTCATGGAGGGGGGGCACAGATACGCAGTATTTT
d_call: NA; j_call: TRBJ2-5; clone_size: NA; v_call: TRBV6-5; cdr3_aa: CASSYGLPRTKETQYF; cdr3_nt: TGTGCCAGCAGTTACGGACTCCCAAGGACAAAAGAGACCCAGTACTTC
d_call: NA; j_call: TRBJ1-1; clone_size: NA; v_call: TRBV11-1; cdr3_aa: CASSHDSSNTEAFF; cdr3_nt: TGTGCCAGCAGCCATGACAGTTCGAACACTGAAGCTTTCTTT